This T cell receptor (beta chain) was profiled in a study of early T cells in non-severe SARS-CoV-2 infection. Looking at the study overall: Chains stayed unpaired after sequencing of bulk RNA from unsorted whole blood.

V was cut by 2 bases and J by 2 bases, with 14 bases left in between. Germline V gene sequence: CDR1 MNHEY, CDR2 SVGEGT. This CDR3 is built from 16 residues. Attachment of unique molecular identifiers was made to individual cDNA molecules. In TCRdb, the 5' RACE reads were re-called with MiXCR into one record per CDR3 protein. Altogether tens of thousands of distinct CDR3 sequences are present, 12% to 15% being singletons, with the ten largest covering under 8%. Only a few counts were recorded for this clonotype. Its antigen remains unidentified. Overall study findings and caveats: VDJdb matching favored anti-spike CD8 responses, missing private and CD4 specificities.

The sample consisted of whole blood. The TCR was taken from an adult who was a healthcare worker with PCR-confirmed SARS-CoV-2 infection or an uninfected control (not recorded which). The J gene is TRBJ2-3, the V gene TRBV6-2 or TRBV6-3; D is undetermined. The DNA of the CDR3 is TGTGCCAGCAGTTACAGGGTTGAACTCAACACAGATACGCAGTATTTT. Encoded protein: CASSYRVELNTDTQYF.